This TCR beta chain was retrieved from a study of tumor-infiltrating lymphocytes in primary liver carcinoma. Overall study: The neoplasms were of stage T1-T3 N0M0, with dimensions of roughly 4.2 to 10 cm across.

Total RNA amounting to around 530 ng was the source from which TCR beta cDNA was made with a constant-region primer. Library construction for TCR beta comprised three nested multiplex PCR rounds performed with slightly modified ARM-PCR. Rounds one and two of PCR, each of around 9 cycles, were primed with TRBV1-TRBV30 forward primers and a C-beta reverse primer. TCRdb analysed the multiplex PCR reads with MiXCR anew, one entry per CDR3 protein. This sample yields about 310,000 distinct CDR3 sequences, of which almost 60% are seen a single time; about 18% belongs to the top ten. Of note for this clonotype: One end of the junction fails to match germline, which may point to a read error.

Germline lookup yields CDR1 SGHAT and CDR2 FQNNGV. The CDR3 has 15 residues. Blood RNA was derived from unsorted whole blood, and germline DNA was extracted too. Specimen: peripheral blood. The V call is TRBV11-2, the J call TRBJ1-2, with D perhaps matching TRBD1 (6 bases). The receptor's source is a woman aged 25 to 39 with primary liver carcinoma and hepatitis B virus infection. CDR3 residues: CASGLESTGMGGYTF. The CDR3 DNA reads as TGCGCCAGCGGCTTAGAAAGTACTGGGATGGGGGGCTACACTTTC.